This passage covers 17 T cell receptor beta chains from one sample sequenced in a study of human T cells and chemical hapten exposure. TCRdb analysed the RACE reads with MiXCR anew, one entry per CDR3 protein. The profile shows 95,000 to 150,000 distinct CDR3 sequences, approximately 10% of them singletons. The time point: patch test 3, about 24 weeks after DPC sensitization. Treatment here: therapeutic diphenylcyclopropenone sensitization with weekly scalp DPC. The sample consisted of whole blood, taken in connection with sensitization to the hapten diphenylcyclopropenone (DPC). Receptors originate from a woman aged 50 to 60 with alopecia areata. Some clones in this sample may be carry-over from other donors' samples.

The genes are TRBV2 and TRBJ2-2, with D perhaps TRBD2 (6 bases). The germline V and J ends were trimmed by 11 bases and 6 bases, with 10 bases remaining between them. The CDR3 is 11 residues long. The V gene's germline CDR1 is SNHLY and CDR2 FYNNEI. The CDR3 bases are TGTGCCCTAGGAGGGGCCGGGGAGCTGTTTTTT. This translates into CALGGAGELFF.

The sample holds many counts of this clonotype. The chain joins TRBV29-1 to TRBJ1-2; no clear D gene. Trimming cost V 3 bases and J 1 base, with 6 bases left between them. CDR1 SQVTM and CDR2 ANQGSEA come from the germline V gene. The CDR3 consists of 12 residues. CDR3 bases: TGCAGCGTTGAGAAAGTTAACTATGGCTACACCTTC. Amino acid sequence: CSVEKVNYGYTF.

This clonotype was counted many times. The chain uses TRBV5-1 and TRBJ2-3, with TRBD1 as a possible D gene (5 bases). The germline V and J ends were trimmed by 4 bases and 0 bases, with 12 bases remaining between them. The CDR3 consists of 15 residues. CDR1 and CDR2 (germline): SGHRS, YFSETQ. The CDR3 region has the DNA TGCGCCAGCAGCCGTGACAGCCTAAGCACAGATACGCAGTATTTT. Translation: CASSRDSLSTDTQYF. Full variable domain (outside the CDR3, taken from reference TRBV5-1 and TRBJ2-3): KAGVTQTPRYLIKTRGQQVTLSCSPISGHRSVSWYQQTPGQGLQFLFEYFSETQRNKGNFPGRFSGRQFSNSRSEMNVSTLELGDSALYLCASSRDSLSTDTQYFGPGTRLTVL.

This clonotype was recorded a few times. The chain is built from TRBV7-9 and TRBJ1-4; D gene uncertain. Germline-derived CDR1 and CDR2 are SEHNR and FQNEAQ (reference sequence). This CDR3 spans 16 amino acids. V was cut by 4 bases and J by 3 bases, with 15 bases left in between. The CDR3 DNA sequence: TGTGCCAGCAGCTCCCCGGGAGATCAGGCTAATGAAAAACTGTTTTTT. Its translation: CASSSPGDQANEKLFF.

This clonotype has only a few counts. This chain connects TRBV12-5 to TRBJ2-3; D remains ambiguous. CDR3 length: 16 amino acids. Germline assignment: CDR1 LGHNT and CDR2 FRNRAP. Trimming shortened V by 6 bases and J by 3 bases, and 19 bases separated the two germline ends. The CDR3 bases are TGTGCTAGTGGCCCTCCGCGGAGCTTGAGTACAGATACGCAGTATTTT. Its protein product is CASGPPRSLSTDTQYF.

Only a few counts were recorded for this clonotype. The chain uses TRBV3-1 and TRBJ2-3; D remains ambiguous. This CDR3 region has 16 residues. V lost 2 bases to trimming and J lost 4 bases, with 16 bases between them. Germline V CDR1 and CDR2: LGHDT, YNNKEL (reference sequence). The CDR3 loop reads CASSQHLTPPADTQYF. The CDR3 DNA follows: TGTGCCAGCAGCCAACACCTGACCCCACCCGCAGATACGCAGTATTTT.

This chain connects TRBV6-5 to TRBJ1-6, with 11 bases fitting TRBD1. Germline assignment: CDR1 MNHEY and CDR2 SVGAGI. The length of the CDR3 is 18 residues. V lost 6 bases, J lost 0 bases, and 7 bases stayed unmatched. For the CDR3, the DNA is TGTGCCAGCAGCCGGACAGGGGGCAGGAGCTCCTATAATTCACCCCTCCACTTT. Encoded protein: CASSRTGGRSSYNSPLHF.

The gene calls are TRBV29-1 and TRBJ2-3; no clear D. The CDR3 has 13 residues. Germline CDR1 and CDR2: SQVTM and ANQGSEA. V was cut by 6 bases and J by 2 bases, with 12 bases left in between. As DNA, the CDR3 is TGCAGCGTGTGGGTCTGGGACACAGATACGCAGTATTTT. Amino acid sequence: CSVWVWDTDTQYF.

This sequence joins TRBV15 and TRBJ2-3; perhaps TRBD2 as D (5 bases). The CDR3 is 17 residues long. Per the germline V gene, CDR1 is LNHNV and CDR2 is YYDKDF (reference sequence). V was pared by 0 bases and J by 6 bases, with 19 bases between. CDR3 bases: TGTGCCACCAGCAGAGATTTAAGGACCGTCACGGGGGATACGCAGTATTTT. Translation: CATSRDLRTVTGDTQYF.

This clonotype was recorded at least ten times. The CDR3 nucleotides read TGTGCCATTTGGTTTAGCACAGATACGCAGTATTTT. This translates into CAIWFSTDTQYF. The chain has TRBV7-9 and TRBJ2-3; unclear D gene. CDR1 and CDR2 from the germline V gene are SEHNR and FQNEAQ (reference sequence). V lost 10 bases and J lost 0, with 8 bases in between. CDR3 length equals 12 residues.

The chain carries TRBV7-2 and TRBJ1-1; 8 positions agree with TRBD1. The trim removed 5 bases at V and 2 bases at J, leaving 4 bases unmatched. The CDR3 loop spans 14 amino acids. Germline V gene lookup returns CDR1 SGHTA and CDR2 FQGNSA. The DNA for the CDR3 is TGTGCCAGCAGCATGGACAGGGCTAACACTGAAGCTTTCTTT. Translated: CASSMDRANTEAFF.

This clonotype was recorded once. This sequence joins TRBV5-1 and TRBJ1-1; 7 bases are shared with TRBD1. The germline V gene has CDR1 SGHRS and CDR2 YFSETQ. Germline trimming cut 4 bases from V and 3 bases from J; bases unmatched to any gene: 21. The CDR3 has 19 residues. DNA of the CDR3: TGCGCCAGCAGCCGCGTGGGGGGGACAGTATATAGTACGTACACTGAAGCTTTCTTT. This gives the protein CASSRVGGTVYSTYTEAFF.

In its sample, this clonotype was seen many times. The V call is TRBV12-2, the J call TRBJ2-3; the DNA was not compared with TRBD2, the D call given in the table. TRBV12-2 is listed as a pseudogene. The CDR3 totals 16 residues. The CDR3 reads CASRRGWGLCTDTQYF. The CDR3 nucleotides are TGTGCAAGTCGCCGCGGATGGGGACTGTGCACAGATACGCAGTATTTT.

This clonotype came up many times. This chain uses TRBV6-5 with TRBJ1-5, with D perhaps TRBD1 (6 bases). Germline CDR1 MNHEY, CDR2 SVGAGI. V was cut by 6 bases and J by 6 bases, with 12 bases left in between. The CDR3 consists of 13 residues. CDR3 nucleotides: TGTGCCAGCAGCTCCCAAGGGGGTCAGCCCCAGCATTTT. This gives the protein CASSSQGGQPQHF.

This clonotype was seen a handful of times. V and J are TRBV7-8 and TRBJ2-5, with TRBD2 matching over 9 bases. Per germline, CDR1 SGHVS and CDR2 FQNEAQ. V lost 4 bases and J lost 3; bases outside the gene matches: 6. This CDR3 contains 15 residues. CDR3 in DNA: TGTGCCAGCAGCTCCCCGGGACTAGCAGAAGAGACCCAGTACTTC. Translated: CASSSPGLAEETQYF. The entire variable domain, with the rest obtained from reference TRBV7-8 and TRBJ2-5, is as follows: GAGVSQSPRYKVAKRGQDVALRCDPISGHVSLFWYQQALGQGPEFLTYFQNEAQLDKSGLPSDRFFAERPEGSVSTLKIQRTQQEDSAVYLCASSSPGLAEETQYFGPGTRLLVL.

This rearrangement joins TRBV29-1 to TRBJ1-5; D is undetermined. V was clipped by 6 bases and J by 5 bases, with 14 bases between them. CDR1 is SQVTM and CDR2 is ANQGSEA in the germline V gene. The CDR3 extends over 13 amino acids. The CDR3 region is CSVDLGGDQPQHF. CDR3 coding DNA: TGCAGCGTAGACCTGGGAGGTGATCAGCCCCAGCATTTT. Full variable domain (outside the CDR3, taken from reference TRBV29-1 and TRBJ1-5): SAVISQKPSRDICQRGTSLTIQCQVDSQVTMMFWYRQQPGQSLTLIATANQGSEATYESGFVIDKFPISRPNLTFSTLTVSNMSPEDSSIYLCSVDLGGDQPQHFGDGTRLSIL.

The chain has TRBV12-3 or TRBV12-4 and TRBJ2-3, with D maybe TRBD2 (7 bases). V was trimmed by 3 bases and J by 1 base, leaving 14 bases between them. The CDR3 covers 16 residues. The CDR3 is CASSFGGRRGTDTQYF. The CDR3 nucleotides are TGTGCCAGCAGTTTCGGGGGGCGTAGGGGCACAGATACGCAGTATTTT.